The rows below give T cell receptor beta chains drawn from one sample of a study of PD-L1 blockade in urothelial cancer. The protocol was immunoSEQ multiplex PCR, while the TCRdb copy is restricted to in-frame clones and leaves out a portion. This table has about 120,000 clones, under 95% appearing once. The sequencing used PBMCs, collected around atezolizumab (anti-PD-L1) treatment. These receptors were taken from a man in his sixties with urothelial cancer. Each CDR3 is given with its conserved first and last residue. Each record gives: V gene, clone size, J gene, D gene, CDR3 protein, CDR3 DNA. The D gene is left open where the match is weak. Where a row states a size, it is once, few, many or the class of an expanded clone; other rows omit it.

TRBV11-3	.	TRBJ2-7	.	CASSSWGDLRFEQYF	TGTGCCAGCAGCTCCTGGGGGGATCTACGTTTCGAGCAGTACTTC
TRBV18	.	TRBJ2-3	.	CASITRVTDTQYF	TGTGCCAGTATCACCCGGGTCACAGATACGCAGTATTTT
TRBV7-2	.	TRBJ2-5	TRBD2	CASSLTASGSHETQYF	TGTGCCAGCAGCTTAACGGCTAGCGGGAGCCACGAGACCCAGTACTTC
TRBV7-2	.	TRBJ2-7	TRBD2	CASSPGLAGAKQYF	TGTGCCAGCAGCCCGGGACTAGCGGGAGCCAAGCAGTACTTC
TRBV5-4	.	TRBJ2-1	TRBD2	CASSSSGRAGGEQFF	TGTGCCAGCAGCTCGAGCGGGAGGGCTGGGGGTGAGCAGTTCTTC
TRBV2	.	TRBJ1-3	.	CASRGPSSGNTIYF	TGTGCCAGCAGGGGGCCGAGCTCTGGAAACACCATATATTTT
TRBV20-1	once	TRBJ2-3	.	CSASTDTQYF	TGCAGTGCCAGTACAGATACGCAGTATTTT
TRBV11-2	.	TRBJ2-7	.	CASSLVVGQIKTYEQYF	TGTGCCAGCAGCTTAGTAGTCGGCCAAATCAAGACTTACGAGCAGTACTTC
TRBV10-2	.	TRBJ2-7	TRBD2	CASRSVGTSGSYEQYF	TGCGCCAGCAGGTCCGTCGGGACTAGCGGGAGTTACGAGCAGTACTTC
TRBV4-1	.	TRBJ1-1	.	CASSQVSLNTEAFF	TGCGCCAGCAGCCAAGTTTCTCTGAACACTGAAGCTTTCTTT
TRBV4-1	.	TRBJ2-2	.	CASSPQGDGELFF	TGCGCCAGCAGCCCGCAGGGTGACGGGGAGCTGTTTTTT
TRBV6-1	.	TRBJ2-7	TRBD2	CASSEARGDYEQYF	TGTGCCAGCAGTGAAGCGCGGGGGGACTACGAGCAGTACTTC
TRBV2	.	TRBJ1-1	TRBD1	CASRRQGNTEAFF	TGTGCCAGCAGGCGACAGGGTAACACTGAAGCTTTCTTT
TRBV7-9	.	TRBJ2-1	.	CASSRLVDEQFF	TGTGCCAGCAGTCGACTAGTCGATGAGCAGTTCTTC
TRBV30	once	TRBJ2-7	.	CAWSSGVGAEQYF	TGTGCCTGGAGTTCTGGCGTAGGGGCCGAGCAGTACTTC
TRBV19	.	TRBJ2-1	TRBD2	CASKVAGPYNEQFF	TGTGCCAGTAAAGTAGCGGGACCGTACAATGAGCAGTTCTTC
TRBV6-8	.	TRBJ1-2	.	CASSYEVFDYGYTF	TGTGCCAGCAGTTATGAGGTTTTTGACTATGGCTACACCTTC
TRBV2	.	TRBJ2-1	.	CASSWTSTYNEQFF	TGTGCCAGCAGTTGGACTTCAACCTACAATGAGCAGTTCTTC
TRBV7-2	.	TRBJ2-1	.	CASGPWGRSYNEQFF	TGTGCCAGCGGGCCGTGGGGCCGCTCCTACAATGAGCAGTTCTTC
TRBV5-6	.	TRBJ2-1	TRBD1	CASSLDWGTGGHGNEQFF	TGTGCCAGCAGCTTAGATTGGGGTACAGGGGGCCATGGGAATGAGCAGTTCTTC
TRBV2	.	TRBJ1-4	.	CASRRDTGTTNEKLFF	TGTGCCAGCAGGAGGGACACGGGAACAACTAATGAAAAACTGTTTTTT
TRBV30	.	TRBJ1-1	.	CAWSREFPEAFF	TGTGCCTGGAGTAGGGAGTTCCCTGAAGCTTTCTTT
TRBV11-3	.	TRBJ2-1	TRBD2	CASSVGTSGAYNEQFF	TGTGCCAGCAGCGTCGGGACTAGCGGAGCCTACAATGAGCAGTTCTTC
TRBV28	.	TRBJ1-5	TRBD1	CASSNIEGTGRDQPQHF	TGTGCCAGCAGTAACATCGAAGGGACAGGGCGGGATCAGCCCCAGCATTTT
TRBV30	.	TRBJ2-1	.	CAWRLWRNNEQFF	TGTGCCTGGAGGTTGTGGCGGAACAATGAGCAGTTCTTC
TRBV7-9	.	TRBJ1-5	.	CASSVDITQPQHF	TGTGCCAGCAGCGTTGACATCACTCAGCCCCAGCATTTT
TRBV9	.	TRBJ1-5	.	CASSAGTGTRPQHF	TGTGCCAGCAGCGCCGGGACGGGGACACGGCCCCAGCATTTT
TRBV11-2	.	TRBJ2-1	.	CASRGSLATSYNEQFF	TGTGCCAGCAGAGGGTCCCTAGCAACGTCCTACAATGAGCAGTTCTTC
TRBV10-3	.	TRBJ1-3	.	CAIKSSGGLDTIYF	TGTGCCATCAAATCAAGCGGGGGTCTGGACACCATATATTTT
TRBV10-3	few	TRBJ1-1	.	CANPTRHLNTEAFF	TGTGCCAACCCTACCCGACACCTGAACACTGAAGCTTTCTTT
TRBV10-2	.	TRBJ2-1	TRBD2	CASSESSSSSGFYNEQFF	TGCGCCAGCAGTGAGTCGAGTTCGTCTAGCGGGTTCTACAATGAGCAGTTCTTC
TRBV28	.	TRBJ1-2	.	CASSPRDNYGYTF	TGTGCCAGCAGCCCGCGGGACAACTATGGCTACACCTTC
TRBV19	once	TRBJ2-5	.	CASGPDRGTQYF	TGTGCCAGTGGTCCGGACCGGGGGACCCAGTACTTC
TRBV5-6	.	TRBJ2-3	TRBD2	CASSFDRLAGLTDTQYF	TGTGCCAGCAGTTTTGACCGTCTAGCGGGGCTCACAGATACGCAGTATTTT
TRBV7-2	.	TRBJ2-1	.	CASSSGRGNNEQFF	TGTGCCAGCAGCTCCGGACGGGGGAACAATGAGCAGTTCTTC
TRBV9	.	TRBJ2-1	TRBD1	CASSVGVQGVEQFF	TGTGCCAGCAGCGTAGGCGTGCAGGGGGTCGAGCAGTTCTTC
TRBV7-3	few	TRBJ1-6	.	CASSLEGVSPLHF	TGTGCCAGCAGCTTGGAGGGCGTCTCACCCCTCCACTTT
TRBV27	.	TRBJ2-7	TRBD1	CARITTDRGQGQYEQYF	TGTGCCAGGATCACCACTGACAGGGGGCAGGGTCAATACGAGCAGTACTTC
TRBV2	.	TRBJ2-5	TRBD2	CASSEGRASGQQETQYF	TGTGCCAGCAGTGAAGGACGGGCTAGCGGGCAACAAGAGACCCAGTACTTC
TRBV7-8	.	TRBJ1-2	TRBD1	CASSPGQEINYGYTF	TGTGCCAGCAGCCCAGGACAGGAAATTAACTATGGCTACACCTTC
TRBV7-6	.	TRBJ2-5	TRBD2	CASRFLAGGEETQYF	TGTGCCAGCAGATTTCTAGCGGGAGGGGAAGAGACCCAGTACTTC
TRBV29-1	once	TRBJ2-5	.	CSVEQRQETQYF	TGCAGCGTTGAGCAGCGACAAGAGACCCAGTACTTC
TRBV5-1	.	TRBJ2-1	.	CASSHPEGNEQFF	TGCGCCAGCAGCCACCCGGAGGGAAATGAGCAGTTCTTC
TRBV7-9	once	TRBJ1-6	.	CASSTRRNSPLHF	TGTGCCAGCAGCACACGGAGGAATTCACCCCTCCACTTT
TRBV29-1	.	TRBJ1-2	.	CSVESRIANYGYTF	TGCAGCGTTGAAAGCAGGATAGCTAACTATGGCTACACCTTC
TRBV28	.	TRBJ2-5	TRBD1	CASSSTGGGLNPQYF	TGTGCCAGCAGTTCCACAGGGGGCGGGTTGAATCCCCAGTACTTC
TRBV5-1	.	TRBJ2-1	TRBD2	CASSLRTSGDPEQFF	TGCGCCAGCAGCTTGAGGACTAGCGGGGACCCTGAGCAGTTCTTC
TRBV14	.	TRBJ2-3	TRBD2	CASSQILAGDTQYF	TGTGCCAGCAGCCAAATCCTAGCGGGGGATACGCAGTATTTT
TRBV7-8	.	TRBJ2-5	.	CASSSLDGEKETQYF	TGTGCCAGCAGCTCACTAGACGGGGAAAAAGAGACCCAGTACTTC
TRBV6-4	.	TRBJ2-3	.	CASTPGRKSTDTQYF	TGTGCCAGCACCCCAGGCCGTAAGAGCACAGATACGCAGTATTTT
TRBV7-3	.	TRBJ2-1	.	CASRGRGYGDEQFF	TGTGCCAGCAGGGGTCGAGGATACGGGGATGAGCAGTTCTTC
TRBV5-6	.	TRBJ2-3	TRBD1	CASGDRDRHTDTQYF	TGTGCCAGCGGGGACCGGGACAGGCACACAGATACGCAGTATTTT
TRBV5-1	.	TRBJ2-2	.	CASSVTGTTGELFF	TGCGCCAGCAGCGTCACAGGGACGACCGGGGAGCTGTTTTTT
TRBV18	.	TRBJ2-7	TRBD2	CASSVGTSGSHEQYF	TGTGCCAGCTCAGTAGGGACTAGCGGGAGTCACGAGCAGTACTTC
TRBV2	.	TRBJ2-7	TRBD2	CASSVPSGGGEQYF	TGTGCCAGCAGTGTCCCTAGCGGGGGGGGCGAGCAGTACTTC
TRBV7-8	.	TRBJ2-7	.	CASSSPPTYEQYF	TGTGCCAGCAGCTCACCGCCTACCTACGAGCAGTACTTC
TRBV29-1	.	TRBJ1-2	TRBD1	CSATDRGLNGYTF	TGCAGCGCCACGGACAGGGGGCTAAATGGCTACACCTTC